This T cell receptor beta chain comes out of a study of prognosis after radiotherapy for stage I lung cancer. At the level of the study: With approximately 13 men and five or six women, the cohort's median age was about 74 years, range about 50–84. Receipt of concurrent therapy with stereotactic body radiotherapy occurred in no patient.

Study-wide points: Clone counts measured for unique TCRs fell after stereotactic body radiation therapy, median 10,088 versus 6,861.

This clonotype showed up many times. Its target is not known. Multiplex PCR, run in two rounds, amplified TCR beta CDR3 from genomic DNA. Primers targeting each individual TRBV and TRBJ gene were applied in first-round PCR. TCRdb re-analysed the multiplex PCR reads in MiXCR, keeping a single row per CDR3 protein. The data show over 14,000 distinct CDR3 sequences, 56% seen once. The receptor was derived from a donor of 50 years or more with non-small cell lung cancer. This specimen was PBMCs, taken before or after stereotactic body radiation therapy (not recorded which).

This CDR3 reads CATSSSTDTQYF. CDR3 sequence (DNA): TGTGCCACCAGCAGCAGCACAGATACGCAGTATTTT. V and J are TRBV15 and TRBJ2-3; D unresolved. V gave up 3 bases and J gave up 0 bases, with 1 base separating them. The CDR3 is 12 residues long. Germline V CDR1 and CDR2: LNHNV, YYDKDF (reference sequence).